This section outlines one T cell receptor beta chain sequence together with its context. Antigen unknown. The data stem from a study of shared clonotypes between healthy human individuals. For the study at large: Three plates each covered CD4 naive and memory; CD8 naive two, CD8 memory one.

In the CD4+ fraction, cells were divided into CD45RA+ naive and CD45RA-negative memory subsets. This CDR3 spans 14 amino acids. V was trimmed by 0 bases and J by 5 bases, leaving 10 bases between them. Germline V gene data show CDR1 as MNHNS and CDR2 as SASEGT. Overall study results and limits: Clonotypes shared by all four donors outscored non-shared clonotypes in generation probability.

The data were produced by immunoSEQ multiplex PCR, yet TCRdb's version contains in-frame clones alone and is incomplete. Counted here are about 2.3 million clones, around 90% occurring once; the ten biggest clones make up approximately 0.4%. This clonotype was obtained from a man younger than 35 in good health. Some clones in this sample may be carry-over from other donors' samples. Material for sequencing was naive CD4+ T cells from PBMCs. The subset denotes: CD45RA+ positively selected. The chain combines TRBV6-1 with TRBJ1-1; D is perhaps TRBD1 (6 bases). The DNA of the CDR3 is TGTGCCAGCAGTGAAGCAGGGGGACGGACTGAAGCTTTCTTT. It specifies CASSEAGGRTEAFF.